These T cell receptor beta chains were read from a single sample in a study of cytomegalovirus exposure and HLA in healthy donors. Libraries were prepared by immunoSEQ multiplex PCR; TCRdb keeps only in-frame clonotypes and omits some of them. The profile shows roughly 150,000 clones, 65% to 85% of them singletons. Sequenced material: PBMCs. The receptors here all came from a male donor in good health and CMV-seronegative. Each CDR3 is given with its conserved first and last residue. The D gene is left open where the match is weak.

D	J	V	DNA	CDR3
TRBD1	TRBJ1-5	TRBV4-3	TGCGCCAGCAGCCAAGACAGGGGGCAAAATCAGCCCCAGCATTTT	CASSQDRGQNQPQHF
TRBD1	TRBJ1-1	TRBV19	TGTGCCAGTAGCTCGGGACAGGAGAACACTGAAGCTTTCTTT	CASSSGQENTEAFF
TRBD2	TRBJ2-3	TRBV27	TGTGCCAGCAGTTCCCCGGGACTAGCGGGAGGACCTGATACGCAGTATTTT	CASSSPGLAGGPDTQYF
TRBD2	TRBJ2-1	TRBV4-2	TGTGCCAGCAGCCAAGGGGGACTAGCGGGGGGGCCAGGCTACAATGAGCAGTTCTTC	CASSQGGLAGGPGYNEQFF
-	TRBJ2-5	TRBV30	TGTGCCTGGAGTAACCCCACCAGGGGAGGGGAGACCCAGTACTTC	CAWSNPTRGGETQYF
TRBD2	TRBJ2-3	TRBV28	TGTGCCAGCTTTCTAGCGGGAGGGGCGACAGATACGCAGTATTTT	CASFLAGGATDTQYF
-	TRBJ2-7	TRBV5-1	TGCGCCAGCAGCTTGCCCGGTGACGAGCAGTACTTC	CASSLPGDEQYF
-	TRBJ2-5	TRBV7-7	TGTGCCAGCAGCTCTCAGATGGGGGCACAAGAGACCCAGTACTTC	CASSSQMGAQETQYF
TRBD2	TRBJ2-3	TRBV4-3	TGCGCCAGCAGCCAAGACCAAGGACTAGCGGGGGGTTCAGATACGCAGTATTTT	CASSQDQGLAGGSDTQYF
TRBD2	TRBJ2-1	TRBV18	TGTGCCAGCTCACTTTCACGGACTAGCGGTTCCTACAATGAGCAGTTCTTC	CASSLSRTSGSYNEQFF
-	TRBJ1-1	TRBV7-8	TGTGCCAGCAGCTACGCGGGGAGGGGCACTGAAGCTTTCTTT	CASSYAGRGTEAFF
-	TRBJ1-2	TRBV5-4	TGTGCCAGCAGCTTGTCAGGGCATGGGTATGGCTACACCTTC	CASSLSGHGYGYTF
-	TRBJ2-5	TRBV14	TGTGCCAGCAGCCAAGACCCCAGGGAGACCCAGTACTTC	CASSQDPRETQYF
TRBD2	TRBJ2-7	TRBV9	TGTGCCAGCAGCGTAGGCGGGGGGCAGACCCACGAGCAGTACTTC	CASSVGGGQTHEQYF
-	TRBJ2-7	TRBV5-5	TGTGCCAGCAGACAAGGACAGAGCCAGATTTCCTACGAGCAGTACTTC	CASRQGQSQISYEQYF
-	TRBJ2-7	TRBV5-6	TGTGCCAGCAGCTTGTTAACAGCCGCCTACGAGCAGTACTTC	CASSLLTAAYEQYF
TRBD1	TRBJ2-7	TRBV5-4	TGTGCCAGCAGTCCCGGGACAGGGACCTACGAGCAGTACTTC	CASSPGTGTYEQYF
TRBD1	TRBJ1-1	TRBV4-2	TGTGCCAGCAGCTTACAGACAGGGATGAACACTGAAGCTTTCTTT	CASSLQTGMNTEAFF
-	TRBJ2-7	TRBV6-1	TGTGCCAGCAGTGGGCGGCAAATCGGGTACGAGCAGTACTTC	CASSGRQIGYEQYF
TRBD1	TRBJ2-2	TRBV4-3	TGCGCCAGCAGCCAAGTCGACAGGGGCACCGGGGAGCTGTTTTTT	CASSQVDRGTGELFF
TRBD1	TRBJ2-5	TRBV23-1	TGCGCCAGCAGTCAGCCGGGACAGGGGCAAGAGACCCAGTACTTC	CASSQPGQGQETQYF
-	TRBJ1-6	TRBV5-6	TGTGCCAGCAGCTTGGGGCCCTTAGGGGGTAATTCACCCCTCCACTTT	CASSLGPLGGNSPLHF
TRBD2	TRBJ2-5	TRBV6-1	TGTGCCAGCATCGCAGGGAGGGAAGAGACCCAGTACTTC	CASIAGREETQYF
TRBD1	TRBJ2-5	TRBV19	TGTGCCAGGACCGGGACAGACCAAGAGACCCAGTACTTC	CARTGTDQETQYF